This T cell receptor (beta chain) was captured by sequencing in a study of high-grade serous ovarian cancer treatment subgroups. The overall study: Each sample yielded on average roughly 7,500 unique TCR beta rearrangements from approximately 15,000 reads.

Data came from immunoSEQ multiplex PCR; TCRdb stores just in-frame clones and leaves some out. The sample holds more than 35,000 clones, approximately 80% seen once. Points from the study as a whole: Same-patient tumor repertoires overlapped at about 0.095 to 0.85; different patients barely overlapped. Repertoire analysis covered CDR3 alone, not CDR1 or CDR2.

Tumor samples were obtained before definitive surgery or chemotherapy. For this clone: No antigen is known for it.

The CDR3 is 17 residues long. Germline V lookup: CDR1 LGHNA, CDR2 YSLEER. Trimming left V 0 bases short and J 2 bases short, with 14 bases between. Sequenced: tumor tissue. The clonotype was recovered from a human donor with high-grade serous ovarian cancer. The chain uses TRBV4-3 and TRBJ2-4, with D perhaps matching TRBD2 (7 bases). The CDR3 region has the DNA TGCGCCAGCAGCCAAGATCGGGGGGCTTTGACCAAAAACATTCAGTACTTC. This encodes CASSQDRGALTKNIQYF.